Each of the 14 T cell receptor beta chains below was sequenced from the same sample in a study of T cells in Graves' hyperthyroidism and ophthalmopathy. Amplification targeted TCR beta CDR3 regions from RNA transcripts. The TCR CDR3 first-round RT-PCR relied on the HTBI primer set. TCRdb itself ran the multiplex PCR reads through MiXCR, one entry per CDR3 protein. Of over 650,000 distinct CDR3 sequences listed, 15% to 20% are singletons. The specimen was blood. Every receptor here comes from a man aged 18 to 35 with Graves' hyperthyroidism.

This chain joins TRBV20-1 and TRBJ2-2; 12 bases agree with TRBD2. Germline loops: CDR1 DFQATT, CDR2 SNEGSKA (reference sequence). J lost 4 bases, V lost 2 bases, and 5 bases had no gene match. The CDR3 consists of 16 residues. Here the CDR3 DNA reads TGCAGTGCTAGAAAACCGGGACTAGCGGGCACCGGGGAGCTGTTTTTT. Encoded protein: CSARKPGLAGTGELFF.

The V and J genes are TRBV28 and TRBJ1-5; D may be TRBD1 (5 bases). The CDR3 spans 13 residues. From germline, CDR1 is MDHEN and CDR2 SYDVKM. With 10 bases removed from V and 4 bases from J, the gap between germline ends came to 14 bases. The CDR3 is CAIAGGNNQPQHF. In nucleotides, the CDR3 is TGTGCCATCGCGGGGGGTAATAATCAGCCCCAGCATTTT.

V usage is TRBV15 and J usage is TRBJ1-1; D is uncertain. CDR1 and CDR2 (germline): LNHNV, YYDKDF (reference sequence). V was shortened by 5 bases and J by 4 bases, with 8 bases between the two germline ends. The CDR3 sequence is 12 residues long. CDR3 nucleotide sequence: TGTGCCACCAGCCCGGGGTTCACTGAAGCTTTCTTT. This codes for CATSPGFTEAFF.

This clonotype has a single count. A much more abundant neighbour one base away suggests this may be a read error. The chain couples TRBV11-3 to TRBJ2-7; D possibly uses TRBD1 or TRBD2 (5 bases each). The CDR3 covers 14 residues. Germline V gene data show CDR1 as SGHNT and CDR2 as YENEEA. V was clipped by 1 base and J by 4 bases, with 11 bases between them. The CDR3: CASSLGGGMYEQYF. The CDR3, as DNA: TGTGCCAGCAGCTTAGGTGGGGGAATGTACGAGCAGTACTTC. Variable domain in full (rest from reference TRBV11-3 and TRBJ2-7): EAGVVQSPRYKIIEKKQPVAFWCNPISGHNTLYWYLQNLGQGPELLIRYENEEAVDDSQLPKDRFSAERLKGVDSTLKIQPAELGDSAVYLCASSLGGGMYEQYFGPGTRLTVT.

The rearrangement uses TRBV3-1 and TRBJ2-2; 12 bases are shared with TRBD2. Germline assignment: CDR1 LGHDT and CDR2 YNNKEL (reference sequence). This CDR3 is built from 16 residues. Trimming took 3 bases from V and 6 from J; bases not matched to a gene: 5. The CDR3 DNA is TGTGCCAGCAGCCACCTTGGACTAGCGGGGTCCGGGGAGCTGTTTTTT. Translation gives CASSHLGLAGSGELFF. The whole variable domain, filled in from reference TRBV3-1 and TRBJ2-2, reads DTAVSQTPKYLVTQMGNDKSIKCEQNLGHDTMYWYKQDSKKFLKIMFSYNNKELIINETVPNRFSPKSPDKAHLNLHINSLELGDSAVYFCASSHLGLAGSGELFFGEGSRLTVL.

This clonotype was counted many times. The rearrangement links TRBV18 to TRBJ1-2; D is unresolved. Trimming removed 2 bases from V and 0 bases from J, with 4 bases in between. The germline V gene has CDR1 KGHSH and CDR2 LQKENI. CDR3 length equals 13 residues. The DNA of the CDR3 is TGTGCCAGCTCACCAGAGGCTAACTATGGCTACACCTTC. Translation gives CASSPEANYGYTF.

In its sample, this clonotype was seen many times. The chain joins TRBV6-1 to TRBJ2-7; TRBD2 agrees at 7 bases. This CDR3 is built from 14 residues. The germline V gene has CDR1 MNHNS and CDR2 SASEGT. With 6 bases clipped from V and 4 bases from J, the junction kept 9 bases outside the gene matches. CDR3 region: CASSRALGGYEQYF. CDR3 in DNA: TGTGCCAGCAGCCGGGCCTTGGGGGGGTACGAGCAGTACTTC.

V and J are TRBV4-1 and TRBJ2-1; no definite D call. The CDR3 totals 15 residues. Deletions cut 0 bases from V and 4 bases from J, with 10 bases between. Germline lookup yields CDR1 MGHRA and CDR2 YSYEKL. The CDR3: CASSQESYGYNEQFF. The CDR3 DNA reads TGCGCCAGCAGCCAAGAATCGTACGGATACAATGAGCAGTTCTTC.

This clonotype appeared a few times. V gene TRBV11-2 combines with J gene TRBJ1-3; a weak D match, TRBD1 (5 bases). V was cut by 7 bases and J by 2 bases, with 15 bases left in between. Germline values: CDR1 SGHAT, CDR2 FQNNGV. CDR3 length: 15 amino acids. CDR3 coding DNA: TGTGCCAGCACAATGACAGCCCCAACTGGAAACACCATATATTTT. It encodes CASTMTAPTGNTIYF. Variable domain in full (rest from reference TRBV11-2 and TRBJ1-3): EAGVAQSPRYKIIEKRQSVAFWCNPISGHATLYWYQQILGQGPKLLIQFQNNGVVDDSQLPKDRFSAERLKGVDSTLKIQPAKLEDSAVYLCASTMTAPTGNTIYFGEGSWLTVV.

This clonotype has ten or more counts. The rearrangement uses TRBV5-1 and TRBJ1-1; weak D call: TRBD1 (6 bases). The V and J ends lost 2 bases and 4 bases respectively, with 12 bases between them. Germline V lookup: CDR1 SGHRS, CDR2 YFSETQ. The length of the CDR3 is 14 residues. CDR3 nucleotide sequence: TGCGCCAGCAGCTTCGGGGGGCTCGGCACTGAAGCTTTCTTT. Encoded protein: CASSFGGLGTEAFF.

The chain joins TRBV6-2 or TRBV6-3 to TRBJ1-6; D possibly corresponds to TRBD1 (5 bases). V was trimmed by 4 bases and J by 0 bases, leaving 10 bases between them. The CDR3 is 16 residues long. Germline V lookup: CDR1 MNHEY, CDR2 SVGEGT. In DNA, the CDR3 is TGTGCCAGCAGTTTCGACAGAAGCTCCTATAATTCACCCCTCCACTTT. It specifies CASSFDRSSYNSPLHF.

This clonotype was detected a few times. This chain uses TRBV24-1 with TRBJ2-1, with D perhaps TRBD1 (6 bases). The CDR3 length is 13 residues. Trimming removed 6 bases at V and 4 bases at J, with 9 bases between. CDR1 and CDR2 (germline): KGHDR, SFDVKD. The CDR3 bases are TGTGCCACCAGTTGGACAGAGTACAATGAGCAGTTCTTC. Translation gives CATSWTEYNEQFF.

This clonotype was counted a few times. The V gene is TRBV10-3, the J gene TRBJ2-3; the D gene is possibly TRBD2 (5 bases). V lost 8 bases to trimming and J lost 2 bases, with 14 bases between them. The germline gives CDR1 ENHRY, CDR2 SYGVKD. This CDR3 spans 14 amino acids. CDR3 in amino acids: CAIADWTNTDTQYF. In DNA, the CDR3 is TGTGCCATCGCGGACTGGACGAACACAGATACGCAGTATTTT.

About this clonotype itself: A read error may be the cause here, since a much bigger clone is one base away. This CDR3 is CASASSGETQYF. CDR3 DNA sequence: TGTGCCAGCGCCTCCAGTGGGGAGACCCAGTACTTC. V usage is TRBV6-2 or TRBV6-3 and J usage is TRBJ2-5, with unresolved D. V lost 8 bases and J lost 5, with 12 bases in between. In germline, CDR1 is MNHEY, CDR2 SVGEGT. The length of the CDR3 is 12 residues.